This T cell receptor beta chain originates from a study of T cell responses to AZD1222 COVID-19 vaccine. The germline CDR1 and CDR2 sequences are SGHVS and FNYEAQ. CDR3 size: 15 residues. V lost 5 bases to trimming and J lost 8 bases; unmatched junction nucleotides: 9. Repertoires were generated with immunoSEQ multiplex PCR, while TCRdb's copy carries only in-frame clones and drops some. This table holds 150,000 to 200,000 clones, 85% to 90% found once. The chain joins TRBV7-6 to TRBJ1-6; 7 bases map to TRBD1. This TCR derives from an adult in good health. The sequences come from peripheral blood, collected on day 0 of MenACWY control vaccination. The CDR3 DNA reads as TGTGCCAGCAGCACATCCGGGACAGCCCATTCACCCCTCCACTTT. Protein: CASSTSGTAHSPLHF.